This T cell receptor (beta chain) was captured by sequencing in a study of blood T cell repertoires in COVID-19 (dated by TCRdb to about 2020). At the level of the whole study: Collaborator samples came from the United States, Italy and Spain and covered acute and convalescent phases of COVID-19. The material from the prospective study consisted of cDNA or gDNA derived from T cells, B-cell-depleted T cells, or PBMCs. Deeply sampled blood TCRbeta repertoires from subjects exposed to, actively infected with, or recovered from COVID-19 were included in the dataset. The repertoires were released in a freely available public database intended as a resource for research on the immune response to SARS-CoV-2. The samples were drawn from two sources: the first 160 participants of the ongoing ImmuneRACE study, and about 1,300 subjects contributed by 6 global collaborators. Sample metadata almost always included a de-identified subject ID, COVID-19 status, age in years and sex. HLA class I and class II types, where available, came from metadata supplied by the sample provider rather than from assay-based typing.

TCRbeta CDR3 regions were amplified from genomic DNA using the immunoSEQ Assay, a bias-controlled multiplex PCR. The study's own analysis went as follows. Nucleated cell counts per sample were estimated from amplification of reference gene primers within the assay. Sequence reads were collapsed and filtered to measure the absolute abundance of every unique TCRbeta CDR3 rearrangement. For each sample, productive Simpson clonality was calculated by taking the square root of Simpson's diversity index across productive rearrangements. TCRdb re-hosts the immuneACCESS table, in-frame sequences only. Its copies lack some clones; in the studies checked, an unresolved V gene accounts for under half of them, and the cause for the rest is not known. The D gene and trimming were derived from the DNA, and the V and J assignments and clone size from that table. The sample includes 55,000 to 70,000 clones, with 87% observed a single time. 3.4% of the sample rests with the top ten.

A remark on this clone: Its antigen has not been determined. Base qualities are missing; no much larger clone stands one base away.

On the study overall, not on this receptor specifically: The quantity of clinical and demographic metadata differed by source and by participant and was supplied without curation.

Ends trimmed: V by 3 bases, J by 7 bases; bases unmatched to a gene: 3. The CDR3 runs 14 amino acids, cysteine and phenylalanine included. The retained sequence is limited to the CDR3, 42 bases, with the frame set at the first base. CDR1 and CDR2 are drawn from the germline V gene: SNHLY, FYNNEI. One collaborating source in Seattle enrolled patients while the patients were actively infected and followed the patients over time throughout the course of disease. Collaborating institutions collected whole blood in K2EDTA tubes following their own protocols. For TCRbeta analysis, collaborators shipped samples in one of three forms: frozen whole blood, isolated PBMCs, or DNA extracted from either of those sample types.

The chain joins TRBV2 to TRBJ1-2; TRBD1 agrees with 12 junctional bases. The sample taken for sequencing was peripheral blood. The receptor's source is a woman between 50 and 59 years old with COVID-19, enrolled during active disease. The DNA reads as follows: TGTGCCAGCAGTGATACGGGACAGGGGGCTGGCTACACCTTC. Translated, it reads CASSDTGQGAGYTF.